The entry that follows covers one TCR beta chain sequence. Its specificity is not known. Each sample's TCRbeta library yielded on average around 44,000 productive templates. The data were produced by immunoSEQ multiplex PCR, yet TCRdb's version contains in-frame clones alone and is incomplete. The data show more than 25,000 clones, about 74% seen once. The data belong to a study of STAT3 mutations in large granular lymphocyte leukemia. Findings of the study overall: At least one immunodominant TCR beta clonotype appeared in every T-cell large granular lymphocyte leukemia patient.

Per germline, CDR1 LNHDA and CDR2 SQIVND (reference sequence). CDR3 size: 15 residues. The germline V and J ends were trimmed by 6 bases and 0 bases, with 12 bases remaining between them. The TCR was taken from a woman aged 50 to 60 with T-cell large granular lymphocyte leukemia. Some clones in this sample may be carry-over from other donors' samples. The specimen sequenced was peripheral blood mononuclear cells. V is TRBV19 and J is TRBJ2-1; D not resolved. The CDR3 DNA sequence: TGTGCCAGTAGACCACAACCGAGCTCCTACAATGAGCAGTTCTTC. This codes for CASRPQPSSYNEQFF.